The 5 T cell receptor beta chains in this list originate from one sample, sequenced in a study of molecular identifiers for immune sequencing clone quantification. TCRdb independently ran MiXCR on the PCR reads; one entry per CDR3 protein. There are roughly 630,000 distinct CDR3 sequences in the sample; about 25% occur only once, and approximately 0.75% lies in the top ten. Material for sequencing was naive CD8+ T cells from blood, with Jurkat cell RNA spiked in. Stated subset: FACS-sorted CD8+CD4-CCR7+CD45RA+ naive T cells. These TCRs come from a human donor in good health. Some libraries in this study had Jurkat cell RNA spiked in.

The rearrangement joins TRBV2 to TRBJ2-3, with 7 bases fitting TRBD2. Trimming took 4 bases from V and 5 from J; bases not matched to a gene: 12. Looked up from germline, CDR1 is SNHLY and CDR2 is FYNNEI. The CDR3 has 16 residues. This CDR3 reads CASSGNWEGRKDTQYF. The CDR3 DNA reads as TGTGCCAGCAGTGGGAATTGGGAGGGCCGTAAAGATACGCAGTATTTT.

As for this clonotype: A much larger clone differs by one base, so this may be a read error. This rearrangement joins TRBV7-9 to TRBJ2-7; D might be TRBD2 (6 bases). Germline V gene lookup returns CDR1 SEHNR and CDR2 FQNEAQ (reference sequence). This CDR3 region has 13 residues. Deletions cut 5 bases from V and 4 bases from J, with 12 bases between. The CDR3 DNA reads TGTGCCAGCAGCGGGAGGTTTGGGTACGAGCAGTACTTC. Amino acid sequence: CASSGRFGYEQYF.

This clonotype was seen ten or more times. The rearrangement links TRBV6-5 to TRBJ1-1, with 9 bases identical to TRBD1. This CDR3 region has 17 residues. Trimming at V came to 2 bases and at J to 5 bases, leaving 12 bases not matched to a gene. Germline V gene data show CDR1 as MNHEY and CDR2 as SVGAGI. The CDR3 DNA reads TGTGCCAGCAGTTACACTATACAGGGGGCGCCGCATACTGAAGCTTTCTTT. It specifies CASSYTIQGAPHTEAFF.

Note on this clonotype: A much larger clone differs by one base, so this may be a read error. The V call is TRBV12-3 or TRBV12-4, the J call TRBJ1-2, with D uncertain. CDR3 length: 15 amino acids. The V end was cut by 1 base, the J end by 3 bases, with 12 bases between. CDR3 sequence (DNA): TGTGCCAGCAGTTTAGGAGGGTACGTATACTATGGCTACACCTTC. Amino acids: CASSLGGYVYYGYTF.

There are many counts of this clonotype. The genes are TRBV12-3 or TRBV12-4 and TRBJ2-7; TRBD1 matches 12 bases. Trimming took 3 bases from V and 9 from J; bases not matched to a gene: 6. CDR3 length: 14 residues. The CDR3 DNA follows: TGTGCCAGCAGTTTTCTGGGACAGGGGGCCGGGCAGTACTTC. Residues: CASSFLGQGAGQYF.